This TCR beta chain was identified during a study of blood T cell repertoires in COVID-19. Study-level background: The United States, Italy and Spain provided the acute and convalescent COVID-19 samples. T cells, B-cell-depleted T cells, or PBMCs supplied cDNA or gDNA.

Original processing notes: How many nucleated cells were present was estimated from reference gene primer amplification. The table came from immunoSEQ multiplex PCR; TCRdb's copy has only in-frame clones and leaves some out. The V and J calls and the clone size are those of that table, but D and trimming were determined from the DNA. The sample has 20,000 to 25,000 clones; 65% to 80% are singletons. Trimming stripped 0 bases from V and 6 bases from J, with 12 bases between. In germline, CDR1 is GTSNPN, CDR2 SVGIG (reference sequence). The length of the CDR3 is 14 residues. This chain uses TRBV30 with TRBJ1-5; weak D call: TRBD1 (5 bases). This TCR was sampled from a human donor in a cohort sampled during active or convalescent COVID-19. The sequenced sample consisted of peripheral blood. The CDR3 region is CAWSVGRESQPQHF. The CDR3 nucleotides are TGTGCCTGGAGTGTGGGCAGGGAAAGTCAGCCCCAGCATTTT.